Below are 25 T cell receptor beta chains sequenced from a single sample in a study of PD-L1 blockade in urothelial cancer. Sequencing used immunoSEQ multiplex PCR; TCRdb keeps in-frame clones, though not all of them. The table shows under 30,000 clones, with roughly 80% occurring only once. The material was PBMCs, obtained around atezolizumab (anti-PD-L1) treatment. The receptors here all came from a man aged 45 to 65 with urothelial cancer.

To note about this clone: A read error is likely, as this CDR3 ends without the conserved phenylalanine or tryptophan. It is unclear where the CDR3 begins or ends on the DNA, so no DNA is shown, and the CDR3 is as TCRdb lists it. The V and J genes are TRBV5-4 and TRBJ1-2; the D call of TRBD1 is as the table states it, not checked on the DNA. The CDR3 adds up to 13 amino acids, both ends counted. CDR1 is SGHNT and CDR2 is YYREEE in the germline V gene (reference sequence). Here the CDR3 reads CASSDYAGTGEEC.

The chain has TRBV4-1 and TRBJ2-6; 7 bases are a match to TRBD2. CDR1 and CDR2 (germline): MGHRA, YSYEKL. Losses at the gene ends were 4 bases for V and 0 bases for J; bases not matched to a gene: 9. CDR3 length equals 18 residues. The CDR3 region is CASSPMGGRPSGANVLTF. CDR3 sequence (DNA): TGCGCCAGCAGCCCCATGGGAGGGAGGCCCTCTGGGGCCAACGTCCTGACTTTC.

The chain links TRBV7-8 to TRBJ2-7; 11 bases agree with TRBD1. J was trimmed by 4 bases and V by 4 bases; bases with no gene match: 9. The CDR3 loop spans 16 amino acids. CDR1 and CDR2 (germline): SGHVS, FQNEAQ. The CDR3 DNA reads as TGTGCCAGCAGCTCACTCGGGACAGGGGGTAAATACGAGCAGTACTTC. Protein sequence: CASSSLGTGGKYEQYF.

V usage is TRBV2 and J usage is TRBJ2-5; 9 nucleotides agree with TRBD2. Losses at the gene ends were 6 bases for V and 4 bases for J; bases not matched to a gene: 6. This CDR3 has 14 amino acids. Germline CDR1 reads SNHLY; CDR2 reads FYNNEI. CDR3 sequence (DNA): TGTGCCAGCAGCGGATCAGCGGGGGGAGAGACCCAGTACTTC. Protein product: CASSGSAGGETQYF. Variable domain in full (rest from reference TRBV2 and TRBJ2-5): EPEVTQTPSHQVTQMGQEVILRCVPISNHLYFYWYRQILGQKVEFLVSFYNNEISEKSEIFDDQFSVERPDGSNFTLKIRSTKLEDSAMYFCASSGSAGGETQYFGPGTRLLVL.

The rearrangement joins TRBV5-8 to TRBJ2-7; a possible D gene is TRBD2 (5 bases). V shed 0 bases and J shed 7 bases, with 8 bases lying between them. Germline V gives CDR1 SGHTS, CDR2 YDEGEE. The CDR3 has 12 amino acids. The CDR3 region has the DNA TGTGCCAGCAGCTTGGGAGGAGGTGAGCAGTACGTC. Translation gives CASSLGGGEQYV.

For the CDR3, the DNA is TGTGCCAGCAGCCACCCCGGGCAGGGAATAGTTAACTATGGCTACACCTTC. Its translation: CASSHPGQGIVNYGYTF. The chain joins TRBV4-2 to TRBJ1-2; D is perhaps TRBD1 (5 bases). The CDR3 length is 17 residues. The V end lost 3 bases, the J end lost 1 base, and 18 bases lay between the germline ends. Per the germline V gene, CDR1 is LGHNA and CDR2 is YNFKEQ.

The chain employs TRBV19 and TRBJ2-2; D is possibly TRBD2 (6 bases). Germline-derived CDR1 and CDR2 are LNHDA and SQIVND (reference sequence). The CDR3 loop spans 14 amino acids. V was cut by 6 bases and J by 0 bases, with 8 bases left in between. DNA for the CDR3: TGTGCCAGTAGAACGGGGGCGAACACCGGGGAGCTGTTTTTT. Amino acid sequence: CASRTGANTGELFF.

DNA of the CDR3: TGTGCCAGCAGCACCGGGACTACCAGGGATTCACCCCTCCACTTT. Translation gives CASSTGTTRDSPLHF. V gene TRBV7-9 combines with J gene TRBJ1-6, with D possibly being TRBD1 (5 bases). The CDR3 has 15 residues. Germline-derived CDR1 and CDR2 are SEHNR and FQNEAQ (reference sequence). V gave up 5 bases and J gave up 8 bases, with 16 bases separating them.

This sequence joins TRBV25-1 and TRBJ1-1, with D unclear. The length of the CDR3 is 11 residues. V lost 0 bases and J lost 8, with 4 bases in between. Germline V gene data show CDR1 as MGHDK and CDR2 as SYGVNS. The CDR3 here is CASSEYSEAFF. The CDR3 DNA reads as TGTGCCAGCAGTGAATATTCAGAAGCTTTCTTT.

The rearrangement uses TRBV5-1 and TRBJ1-6; D remains unclear. From germline, CDR1 is SGHRS and CDR2 YFSETQ. V shed 0 bases and J shed 4 bases, with 8 bases lying between them. CDR3 length equals 15 residues. The CDR3 region has the DNA TGCGCCAGCAGCTTGGAATCCGGGTATAATTCACCCCTCCACTTT. The encoded protein is CASSLESGYNSPLHF.

The rearrangement uses TRBV7-2 and TRBJ1-2; 11 bases are a match to TRBD1. CDR1 is SGHTA, CDR2 FQGNSA, per germline. Trimming at V came to 3 bases and at J to 7 bases, leaving 4 bases not matched to a gene. The CDR3 length is 14 residues. CDR3 in DNA: TGTGCCAGCAGCTTCGGACAGGGGGCGGGTGGCTACACCTTC. Amino acids: CASSFGQGAGGYTF.

This sequence joins TRBV18 and TRBJ1-2, with D possibly being TRBD1 (6 bases). The CDR3 sequence is 15 residues long. The germline V gene encodes CDR1 KGHSH and CDR2 LQKENI. V was trimmed by 2 bases and J by 6 bases, leaving 16 bases between them. The CDR3 bases are TGTGCCAGCTCACCAAGTAACAGGGAATGGAATGGCTACACCTTC. Translated, it gives CASSPSNREWNGYTF.

V and J are TRBV28 and TRBJ1-3, with D uncertain. Between the trimmed V and J ends, which lost 3 bases and 0 bases, there was a span of 3 bases. Germline loops: CDR1 MDHEN, CDR2 SYDVKM. The CDR3 extends over 13 amino acids. CDR3 loop: CASSFRSGNTIYF. The DNA of the CDR3 is TGTGCCAGCAGTTTCCGCTCTGGAAACACCATATATTTT.

The V call is TRBV4-1, the J call TRBJ1-4; 8 bases line up with TRBD1. CDR1 is MGHRA, CDR2 YSYEKL, per germline. The CDR3 covers 16 residues. The V and J ends lost 7 bases and 8 bases, in that order; junction bases with no gene match: 15. Written as DNA, the CDR3 is TGCGCCAGCACCCCCACTGCGACAGGGGATGAGGAAAAACTGTTTTTT. It yields the protein CASTPTATGDEEKLFF.

V is TRBV7-9 and J is TRBJ1-5; 11 nucleotides line up with TRBD1. The CDR3 has 14 residues. The junction had 3 bases not matched to a gene; V was cut back by 5 bases and J by 6 bases. Germline CDR1 and CDR2: SEHNR and FQNEAQ (reference sequence). The CDR3 region has the DNA TGTGCCAGCAGCCAGGGGACAGGGGGTCAGCCCCAGCATTTT. It encodes CASSQGTGGQPQHF. Filled out from reference TRBV7-9 and TRBJ1-5, the complete variable domain reads DTGVSQNPRHKITKRGQNVTFRCDPISEHNRLYWYRQTLGQGPEFLTYFQNEAQLEKSRLLSDRFSAERPKGSFSTLEIQRTEQGDSAMYLCASSQGTGGQPQHFGDGTRLSIL.

This clone was counted a single time. The rearrangement uses TRBV10-2 and TRBJ1-1, with 12 bases lining up with TRBD1. Germline values: CDR1 WSHSY, CDR2 SAAADI. The CDR3 sequence is 15 residues long. V trimming: 6 bases; J trimming: 4 bases; junction bases outside the gene matches: 6. The DNA for the CDR3 is TGCGCCAGCAGAGGGACAGGGGGCTGGGGCACTGAAGCTTTCTTT. This codes for CASRGTGGWGTEAFF.

The chain joins TRBV10-2 to TRBJ2-1; 8 nucleotides agree with TRBD2. With V trimmed by 2 bases and J by 5 bases, 5 bases remained unmatched. The CDR3 has 15 residues. Germline lookup yields CDR1 WSHSY and CDR2 SAAADI. CDR3 sequence: CASSEQGLANNEQFF. CDR3 coding DNA: TGCGCCAGCAGTGAGCAAGGACTAGCCAACAATGAGCAGTTCTTC.

The chain joins TRBV5-4 to TRBJ1-1; D perhaps matches TRBD1 (5 bases). V dropped 4 bases and J dropped 5 bases, with 9 bases sitting between them. The CDR3 consists of 12 residues. The V gene's germline CDR1 is SGHNT and CDR2 YYREEE (reference sequence). As DNA, the CDR3 is TGTGCCAGCAGCGGGGGGGGAACTGAAGCTTTCTTT. Its protein product is CASSGGGTEAFF.

This clone was counted a single time. The genes are TRBV30 and TRBJ2-7; 8 nucleotides line up with TRBD2. CDR3 size: 14 residues. CDR1 is GTSNPN, CDR2 SVGIG, per germline (reference sequence). The ends lost 0 bases at V and 4 bases at J; junction bases unmatched: 5. This CDR3 reads CAWSVGLAGYEQYF. CDR3 nucleotides: TGTGCCTGGAGTGTAGGACTAGCTGGTTACGAGCAGTACTTC.

This chain connects TRBV4-2 to TRBJ1-3; D is unresolved. Germline loops: CDR1 LGHNA, CDR2 YNFKEQ. Deletions cut 1 base from V and 0 bases from J, with 10 bases between. This CDR3 spans 16 amino acids. CDR3 sequence: CASSQVSVSSGNTIYF. The CDR3, as DNA: TGTGCCAGCAGCCAAGTATCAGTTTCCTCTGGAAACACCATATATTTT.

The rearrangement uses TRBV10-3 and TRBJ2-2; a possible D gene is TRBD1 (6 bases). V gave up 9 bases and J gave up 1 base, with 12 bases separating them. The germline V gene has CDR1 ENHRY and CDR2 SYGVKD. The CDR3 loop spans 14 amino acids. The chain's CDR3 is CAISQTGNTGELFF. CDR3 nucleotide sequence: TGTGCCATTTCGCAGACAGGGAACACCGGGGAGCTGTTTTTT.

The gene calls are TRBV5-1 and TRBJ1-2; 8 bases are a match to TRBD1. The germline gives CDR1 SGHRS, CDR2 YFSETQ. J lost 5 bases, V lost 4 bases, and 13 bases had no gene match. The CDR3 is 16 residues long. CDR3 protein: CASSTTTGGRMYGYTF. DNA of the CDR3: TGCGCCAGCAGCACCACTACAGGGGGGAGGATGTATGGCTACACCTTC.

This chain links TRBV30 with TRBJ1-3; maybe TRBD1 (6 bases). The CDR3 runs 14 residues. V lost 5 bases and J 0 bases, leaving 11 bases between the germline ends. Germline CDR1 is GTSNPN and CDR2 is SVGIG (reference sequence). CDR3: CAWGTGSSGNTIYF. The DNA for the CDR3 is TGTGCCTGGGGAACAGGGTCCTCTGGAAACACCATATATTTT.

The chain is built from TRBV6-6 and TRBJ2-7, with TRBD1 matching 11 bases. The CDR3 runs to 15 residues. Trimming cost V 3 bases and J 3 bases; bases outside gene matches: 4. Germline CDR1 is MNHNY and CDR2 is SVGAGI (reference sequence). The CDR3 is CASSYRGTGGYEQYV. The CDR3 coding sequence is TGTGCCAGCAGTTATAGGGGGACAGGGGGCTACGAGCAGTACGTC.

The chain has TRBV11-2 and TRBJ2-5, with D possibly TRBD1 on 5 matching bases. Trimming stripped 4 bases from V and 11 bases from J, with 26 bases between. This CDR3 spans 16 amino acids. Germline CDR1 SGHAT, CDR2 FQNNGV. The CDR3 region has the DNA TGTGCCAGCAGCTCCACACAAACTTTCTTCGACAGTCCTCAGTACTTC. Translating it yields CASSSTQTFFDSPQYF.